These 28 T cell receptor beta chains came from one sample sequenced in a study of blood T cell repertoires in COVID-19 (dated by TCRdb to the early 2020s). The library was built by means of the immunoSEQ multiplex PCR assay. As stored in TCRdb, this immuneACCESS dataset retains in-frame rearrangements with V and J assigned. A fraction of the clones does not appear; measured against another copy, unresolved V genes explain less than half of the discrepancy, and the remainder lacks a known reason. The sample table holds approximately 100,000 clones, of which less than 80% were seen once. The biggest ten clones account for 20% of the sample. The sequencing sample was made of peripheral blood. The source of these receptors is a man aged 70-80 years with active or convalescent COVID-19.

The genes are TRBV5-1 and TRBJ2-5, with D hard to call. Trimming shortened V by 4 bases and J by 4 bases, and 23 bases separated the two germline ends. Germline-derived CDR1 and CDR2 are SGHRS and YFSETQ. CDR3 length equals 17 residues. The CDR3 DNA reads TGCGCCAGCAGCCCCCTGGCTCTAGTAGGTCCCCCAGAGACCCAGTACTTC. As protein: CASSPLALVGPPETQYF. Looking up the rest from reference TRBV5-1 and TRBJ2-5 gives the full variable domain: KAGVTQTPRYLIKTRGQQVTLSCSPISGHRSVSWYQQTPGQGLQFLFEYFSETQRNKGNFPGRFSGRQFSNSRSEMNVSTLELGDSALYLCASSPLALVGPPETQYFGPGTRLLVL.

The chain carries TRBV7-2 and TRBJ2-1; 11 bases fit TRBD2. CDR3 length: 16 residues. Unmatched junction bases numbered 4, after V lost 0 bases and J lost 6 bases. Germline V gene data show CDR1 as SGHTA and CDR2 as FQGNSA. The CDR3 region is CASSLARTSGFNEQFF. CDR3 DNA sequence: TGTGCCAGCAGCTTAGCGAGGACTAGCGGGTTCAATGAGCAGTTCTTC.

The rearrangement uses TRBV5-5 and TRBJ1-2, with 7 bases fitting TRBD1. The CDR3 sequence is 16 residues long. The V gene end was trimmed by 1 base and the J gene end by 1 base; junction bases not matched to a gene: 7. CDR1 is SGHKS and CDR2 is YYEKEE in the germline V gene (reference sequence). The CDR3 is CASSLWDSKINYGYTF. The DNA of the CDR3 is TGTGCCAGCAGCTTGTGGGACAGCAAAATTAACTATGGCTACACCTTC. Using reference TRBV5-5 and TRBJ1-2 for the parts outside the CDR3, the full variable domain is DAGVTQSPTHLIKTRGQQVTLRCSPISGHKSVSWYQQVLGQGPQFIFQYYEKEERGRGNFPDRFSARQFPNYSSELNVNALLLGDSALYLCASSLWDSKINYGYTFGSGTRLTVV.

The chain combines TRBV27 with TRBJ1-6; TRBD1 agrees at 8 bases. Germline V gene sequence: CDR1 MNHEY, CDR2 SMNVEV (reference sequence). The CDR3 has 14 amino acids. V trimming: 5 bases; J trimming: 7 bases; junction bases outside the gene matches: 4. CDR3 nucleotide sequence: TGTGCCAGCAGTCCCCGGACAGGGAATTCACCCCTCCACTTT. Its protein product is CASSPRTGNSPLHF.

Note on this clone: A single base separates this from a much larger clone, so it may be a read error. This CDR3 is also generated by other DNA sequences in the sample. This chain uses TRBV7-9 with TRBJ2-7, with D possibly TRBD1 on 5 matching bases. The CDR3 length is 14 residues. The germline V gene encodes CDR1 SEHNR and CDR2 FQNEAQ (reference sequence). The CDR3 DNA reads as TGTGCCAGCAGCTTAGCTGGTAGGGGCTACGAGCAGTATTTC. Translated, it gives CASSLAGRGYEQYF.

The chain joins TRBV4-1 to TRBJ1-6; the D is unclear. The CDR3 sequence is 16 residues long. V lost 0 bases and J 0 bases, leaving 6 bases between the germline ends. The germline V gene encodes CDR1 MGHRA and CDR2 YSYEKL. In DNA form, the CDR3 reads TGCGCCAGCAGCCAAGATACATCCTCCTATAATTCACCCCTCCACTTT. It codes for CASSQDTSSYNSPLHF.

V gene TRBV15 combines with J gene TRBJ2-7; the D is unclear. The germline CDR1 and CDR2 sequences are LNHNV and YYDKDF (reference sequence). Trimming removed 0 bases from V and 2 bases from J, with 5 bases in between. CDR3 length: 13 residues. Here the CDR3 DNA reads TGTGCCACCAGCAGAGATTACACCTACGAGCAGTACTTC. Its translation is CATSRDYTYEQYF.

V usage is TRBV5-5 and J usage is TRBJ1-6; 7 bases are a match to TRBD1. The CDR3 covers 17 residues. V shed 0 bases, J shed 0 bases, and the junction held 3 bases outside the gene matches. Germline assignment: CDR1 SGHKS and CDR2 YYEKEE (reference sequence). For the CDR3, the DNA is TGTGCCAGCAGCTTGGCTCCAGGGGGCTCCTATAATTCACCCCTCCACTTT. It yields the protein CASSLAPGGSYNSPLHF. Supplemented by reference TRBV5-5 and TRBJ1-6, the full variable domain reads DAGVTQSPTHLIKTRGQQVTLRCSPISGHKSVSWYQQVLGQGPQFIFQYYEKEERGRGNFPDRFSARQFPNYSSELNVNALLLGDSALYLCASSLAPGGSYNSPLHFGNGTRLTVT.

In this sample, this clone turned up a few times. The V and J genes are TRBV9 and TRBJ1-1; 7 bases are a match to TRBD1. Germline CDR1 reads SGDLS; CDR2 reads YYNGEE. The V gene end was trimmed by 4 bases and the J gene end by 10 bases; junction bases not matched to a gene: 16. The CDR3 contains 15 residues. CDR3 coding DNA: TGTGCCAGCAGCTCCCTCAAAGGGGGCAGAGCCAGAGCTTTCTTT. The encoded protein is CASSSLKGGRARAFF.

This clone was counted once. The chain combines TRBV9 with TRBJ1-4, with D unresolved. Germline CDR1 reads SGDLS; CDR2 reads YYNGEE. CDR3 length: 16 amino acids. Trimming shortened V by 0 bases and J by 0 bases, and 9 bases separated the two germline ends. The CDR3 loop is CASSVGGGSTNEKLFF. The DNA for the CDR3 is TGTGCCAGCAGCGTAGGCGGTGGATCAACTAATGAAAAACTGTTTTTT.

CDR3: CASSVGLPKREVFYEQYF. The CDR3 DNA follows: TGTGCCAGCAGCGTGGGTCTCCCCAAGCGGGAGGTATTCTACGAGCAGTACTTC. The chain recombines TRBV9 with TRBJ2-7, with TRBD2 matching over 9 bases. The V gene end was trimmed by 2 bases and the J gene end by 3 bases; junction bases not matched to a gene: 15. The germline V gene encodes CDR1 SGDLS and CDR2 YYNGEE. This CDR3 has 18 residues.

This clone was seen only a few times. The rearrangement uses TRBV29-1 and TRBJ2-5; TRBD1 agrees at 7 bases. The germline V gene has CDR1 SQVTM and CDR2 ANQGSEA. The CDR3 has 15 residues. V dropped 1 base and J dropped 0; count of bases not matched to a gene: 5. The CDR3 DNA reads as TGCAGCGTTGAAGGCCCCACAGGGGACCAAGAGACCCAGTACTTC. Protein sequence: CSVEGPTGDQETQYF.

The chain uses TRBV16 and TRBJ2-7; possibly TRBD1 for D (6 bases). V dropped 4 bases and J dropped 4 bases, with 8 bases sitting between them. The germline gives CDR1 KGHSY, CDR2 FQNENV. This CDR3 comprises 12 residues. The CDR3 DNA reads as TGTGCCAGCAGCCGGACAGTTTACGAGCAGTACTTC. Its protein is CASSRTVYEQYF.

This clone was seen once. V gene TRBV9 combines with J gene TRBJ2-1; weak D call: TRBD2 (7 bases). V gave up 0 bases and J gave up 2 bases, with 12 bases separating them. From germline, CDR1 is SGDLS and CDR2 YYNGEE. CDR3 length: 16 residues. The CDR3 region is CASSVAGGGTYNEQFF. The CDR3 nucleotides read TGTGCCAGCAGCGTAGCTGGCGGGGGCACCTACAATGAGCAGTTCTTC.

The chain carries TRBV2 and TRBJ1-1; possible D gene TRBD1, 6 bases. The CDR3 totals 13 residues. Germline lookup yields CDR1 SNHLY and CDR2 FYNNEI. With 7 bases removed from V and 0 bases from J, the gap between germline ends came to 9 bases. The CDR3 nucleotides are TGTGCCAGCAACCGGGACATGAACACTGAAGCTTTCTTT. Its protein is CASNRDMNTEAFF.

The CDR3 reads CASSQGTGGFTEAFF. CDR3 nucleotides: TGCGCCAGCAGCCAAGGGACAGGGGGTTTCACTGAAGCTTTCTTT. The chain employs TRBV4-1 and TRBJ1-1, with TRBD1 matching 10 bases. Germline V CDR1 and CDR2: MGHRA, YSYEKL. V lost 1 base and J lost 4; bases outside the gene matches: 3. The CDR3 contains 15 residues.

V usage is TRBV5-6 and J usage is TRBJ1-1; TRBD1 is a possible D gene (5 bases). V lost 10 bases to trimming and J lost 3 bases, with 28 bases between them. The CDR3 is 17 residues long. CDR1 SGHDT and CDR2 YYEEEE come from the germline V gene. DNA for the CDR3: TGTGCCTCCCAGCTTTCGGTGGGGGGACGGGGTGACACTGAAGCTTTCTTT. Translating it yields CASQLSVGGRGDTEAFF.

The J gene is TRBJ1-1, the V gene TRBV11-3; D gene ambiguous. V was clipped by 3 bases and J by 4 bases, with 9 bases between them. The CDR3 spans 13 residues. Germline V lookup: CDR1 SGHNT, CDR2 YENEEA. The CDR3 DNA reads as TGTGCCAGCAGCTTGGAGCGGGGCACTGAAGCTTTCTTT. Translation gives CASSLERGTEAFF.

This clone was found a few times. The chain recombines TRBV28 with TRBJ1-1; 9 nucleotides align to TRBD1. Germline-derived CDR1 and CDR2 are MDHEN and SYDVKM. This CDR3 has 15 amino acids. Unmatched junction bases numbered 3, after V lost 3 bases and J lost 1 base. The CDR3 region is CASSFLDRGNTEAFF. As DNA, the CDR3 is TGTGCCAGCAGTTTCCTGGACAGGGGGAACACTGAAGCTTTCTTT.

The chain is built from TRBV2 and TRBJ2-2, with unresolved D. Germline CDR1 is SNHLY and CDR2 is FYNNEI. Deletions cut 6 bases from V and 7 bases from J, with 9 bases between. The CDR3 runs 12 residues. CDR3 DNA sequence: TGTGCCAGCAGGCAATCGGGCGGGGAGCTGTTTTTT. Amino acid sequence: CASRQSGGELFF. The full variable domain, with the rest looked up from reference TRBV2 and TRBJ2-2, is EPEVTQTPSHQVTQMGQEVILRCVPISNHLYFYWYRQILGQKVEFLVSFYNNEISEKSEIFDDQFSVERPDGSNFTLKIRSTKLEDSAMYFCASRQSGGELFFGEGSRLTVL.

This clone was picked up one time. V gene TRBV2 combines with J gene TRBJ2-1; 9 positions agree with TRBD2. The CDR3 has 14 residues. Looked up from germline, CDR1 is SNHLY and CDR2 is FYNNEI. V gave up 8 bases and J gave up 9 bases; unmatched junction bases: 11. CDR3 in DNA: TGTGCCAGCGGGCGGGAGGGCCTATACTTTGAGCAGTTCTTC. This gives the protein CASGREGLYFEQFF. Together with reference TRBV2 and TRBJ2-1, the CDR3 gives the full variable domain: EPEVTQTPSHQVTQMGQEVILRCVPISNHLYFYWYRQILGQKVEFLVSFYNNEISEKSEIFDDQFSVERPDGSNFTLKIRSTKLEDSAMYFCASGREGLYFEQFFGPGTRLTVL.

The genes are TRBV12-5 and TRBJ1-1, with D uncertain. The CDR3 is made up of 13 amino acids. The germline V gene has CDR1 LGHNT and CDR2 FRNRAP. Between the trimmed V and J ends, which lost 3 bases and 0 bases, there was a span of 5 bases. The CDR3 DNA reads TGTGCTAGTGGTTTACTAATGAACACTGAAGCTTTCTTT. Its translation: CASGLLMNTEAFF.

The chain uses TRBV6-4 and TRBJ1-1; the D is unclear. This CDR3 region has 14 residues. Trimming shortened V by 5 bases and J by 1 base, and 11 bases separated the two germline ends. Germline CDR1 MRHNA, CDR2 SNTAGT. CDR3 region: CASSQDIRNTEAFF. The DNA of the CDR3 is TGTGCCAGCAGTCAAGACATACGGAACACTGAAGCTTTCTTT.

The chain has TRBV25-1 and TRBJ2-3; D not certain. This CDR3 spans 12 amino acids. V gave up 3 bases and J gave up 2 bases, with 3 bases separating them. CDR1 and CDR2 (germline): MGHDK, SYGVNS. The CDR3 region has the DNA TGTGCCAGCAGTGAGTACACAGATACGCAGTATTTT. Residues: CASSEYTDTQYF.

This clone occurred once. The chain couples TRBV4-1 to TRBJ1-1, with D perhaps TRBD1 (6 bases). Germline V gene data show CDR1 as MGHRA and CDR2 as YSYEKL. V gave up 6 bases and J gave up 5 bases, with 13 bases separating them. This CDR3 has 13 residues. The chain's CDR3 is CASSVTGTTEAFF. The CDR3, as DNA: TGCGCCAGCAGTGTCACAGGGACAACTGAAGCTTTCTTT.

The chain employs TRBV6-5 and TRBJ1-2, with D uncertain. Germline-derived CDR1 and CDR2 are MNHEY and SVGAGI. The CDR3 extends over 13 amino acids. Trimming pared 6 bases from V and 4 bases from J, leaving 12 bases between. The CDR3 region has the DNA TGTGCCAGCAGGGCTCCCGGAGTCTATGGCTACACCTTC. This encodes CASRAPGVYGYTF.

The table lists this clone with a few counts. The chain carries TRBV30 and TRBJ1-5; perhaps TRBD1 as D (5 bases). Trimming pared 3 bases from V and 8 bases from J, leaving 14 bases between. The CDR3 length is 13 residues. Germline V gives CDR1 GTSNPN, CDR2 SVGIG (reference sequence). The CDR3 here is CAWSSGIGKPQHF. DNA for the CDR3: TGTGCCTGGAGCTCAGGGATTGGGAAGCCCCAGCATTTT. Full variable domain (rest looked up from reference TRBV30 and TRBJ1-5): SQTIHQWPATLVQPVGSPLSLECTVEGTSNPNLYWYRQAAGRGLQLLFYSVGIGQISSEVPQNLSASRPQDRQFILSSKKLLLSDSGFYLCAWSSGIGKPQHFGDGTRLSIL.

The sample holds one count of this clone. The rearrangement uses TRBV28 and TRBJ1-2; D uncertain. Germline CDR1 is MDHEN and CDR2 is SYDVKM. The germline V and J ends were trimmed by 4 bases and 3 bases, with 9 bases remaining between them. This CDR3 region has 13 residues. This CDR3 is CASSSGMDYGYTF. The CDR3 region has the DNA TGTGCCAGCAGTTCAGGCATGGACTATGGCTACACCTTC.